This T cell receptor beta chain was sequenced in a study of shared clonotypes between healthy human individuals. Regarding the study as a whole: Generally, naive subsets (rather than memory subsets) showed larger estimated richness.

CDR1 MNHEY and CDR2 SMNVEV come from the germline V gene (reference sequence). Between the trimmed V and J ends, which lost 6 bases and 0 bases, there was a span of 9 bases. This CDR3 has 14 residues. Worth noting for this clone: Its matching antigen is unknown. The sample contains more than one DNA sequence encoding this CDR3.

Naive CD8 cells lacked CD45RO, underwent positive selection for CCR7 and left out terminally differentiated effector memory CD45RA+ cells. DNA at about 200 ng, about 30,000 T cell genomes, went into sorted-subset replicate PCRs. Study processing details: Sequence data from immunoSEQ were junction-only and lacked quality scores; consequently, filtering differed. TCRdb's copy holds only in-frame clones and misses some; the assay was immunoSEQ multiplex PCR. Clone size and the V and J calls come from that table; the DNA yielded D and trimming. Among some 2,000,000 clones listed, about 95% were seen once.

This TCR was recovered from a man aged 18 to 35 in good health. The specimen was naive CD8+ T cells sorted from blood. This sequence joins TRBV27 and TRBJ1-5; a weak D match, TRBD1 (5 bases). The CDR3 region is CASRSGLSNQPQHF. CDR3 in DNA: TGTGCCAGCAGATCAGGGCTTAGCAATCAGCCCCAGCATTTT.